Following are 10 T cell receptor beta chains from one sample sequenced in a study of blood T cells in healthy people across ages. For the second PCR, which ran for about 7 to 11 cycles, a sample-barcoded 5' primer and a J-beta primer mix were used. From the 5' RACE reads, TCRdb called clonotypes with MiXCR, one entry per CDR3 protein. The sample includes about 1.5 million distinct CDR3 sequences, roughly two fifths seen only once; the top ten take 4%. The source material was blood. These receptors came from a woman between 18 and 29 years old in good health.

This chain uses TRBV19 with TRBJ1-1, with D uncertain. Germline V lookup: CDR1 LNHDA, CDR2 SQIVND (reference sequence). Trimming removed 1 base at V and 0 bases at J, with 9 bases between. The CDR3 covers 15 residues. The CDR3 DNA sequence: TGTGCCAGTAGTATAGCGGCGGATATGAACACTGAAGCTTTCTTT. This sequence encodes CASSIAADMNTEAFF.

A word on this clonotype: At one end the junction does not follow the germline gene, possibly because of a read error. The rearrangement uses TRBV27 and TRBJ1-2; 8 positions agree with TRBD1. This CDR3 spans 15 amino acids. Germline CDR1 is MNHEY and CDR2 is SMNVEV (reference sequence). The DNA for the CDR3 is TGTGCCGGCAGTAAGACAGGGGTCCGGGACTATGGCTACACCTTC. This gives the protein CAGSKTGVRDYGYTF.

With regard to this clonotype: A read error may account for a junction end that differs from germline. The chain uses TRBV10-3 and TRBJ2-4; D gene uncertain. The CDR3 has 13 amino acids. Germline values: CDR1 ENHRY, CDR2 SYGVKD. CDR3: CTISEAGKNIQYF. DNA of the CDR3: TGTACCATCAGTGAGGCCGGAAAAAACATTCAGTACTTC.

The V and J genes are TRBV12-3 or TRBV12-4 and TRBJ2-2; TRBD1 matches 10 bases. The CDR3 has 16 residues. V gave up 7 bases and J gave up 2 bases; unmatched junction bases: 7. CDR3 amino acids: CASTVGDRGNTGELFF. CDR3 nucleotides: TGTGCCAGCACGGTCGGGGACAGGGGAAACACCGGGGAGCTGTTTTTT.

The V and J genes are TRBV11-1 and TRBJ2-4; 7 nucleotides agree with TRBD1. The CDR3 is 11 residues long. The J segment lost 11 bases and the V segment lost 5 bases, leaving 3 bases of the junction unmatched. Germline V gene lookup returns CDR1 SGHAT and CDR2 FQDESV (reference sequence). CDR3 region: CASSHGQVQYF. The CDR3 bases are TGTGCCAGCAGCCATGGACAGGTTCAGTACTTC. Filled out from reference TRBV11-1 and TRBJ2-4, the complete variable domain reads EAEVAQSPRYKITEKSQAVAFWCDPISGHATLYWYRQILGQGPELLVQFQDESVVDDSQLPKDRFSAERLKGVDSTLKIQPAELGDSAMYLCASSHGQVQYFGAGTRLSVL.

There are a few counts of this clonotype. The chain carries TRBV20-1 and TRBJ2-7; tentatively, D is TRBD2 (6 bases). The CDR3 runs 13 residues. Germline V gene sequence: CDR1 DFQATT, CDR2 SNEGSKA (reference sequence). V lost 5 bases, J lost 5 bases, and 16 bases lay in between. The CDR3 region has the DNA TGCAGTGCTTTTCGCAGGGAGGATAACGAGCAGTACTTC. It translates to CSAFRREDNEQYF.

J is TRBJ1-6 and V is TRBV7-2, with TRBD1 as a possible D gene (5 bases). CDR1 and CDR2 from the germline V gene are SGHTA and FQGNSA. The CDR3 is made up of 13 amino acids. CDR3 sequence (DNA): TGTGCAATGGGGGAGGGAAGGAATTCACCCCTCCACTTT. Protein sequence: CAMGEGRNSPLHF.

The chain uses TRBV4-2 and TRBJ2-2; a weak D match, TRBD2 (5 bases). Germline assignment: CDR1 LGHNA and CDR2 YNFKEQ. The CDR3 totals 14 residues. Trimming stripped 5 bases from V and 4 bases from J, with 11 bases between. The CDR3 is CASSSLRGTGELFF. As DNA, the CDR3 is TGTGCCAGCAGCTCACTTCGGGGCACCGGGGAGCTGTTTTTT.

This clonotype was seen only a few times. This chain links TRBV7-2 with TRBJ1-1, with D possibly TRBD1 on 5 matching bases. Germline CDR1 SGHTA, CDR2 FQGNSA. V lost 4 bases and J lost 7, with 13 bases in between. The CDR3 is 13 residues long. CDR3 residues: CASSYHSGGEAFF. The CDR3 nucleotides read TGTGCCAGCAGCTACCACAGTGGGGGTGAAGCTTTCTTT.

The chain's CDR3 is CASSGQATNEKLFF. The DNA of the CDR3 is TGTGCCAGCAGTGGACAGGCAACTAATGAAAAACTGTTTTTT. The gene calls are TRBV6-1 and TRBJ1-4, with a weak D call TRBD1 (6 bases). V lost 4 bases to trimming and J lost 0 bases, with 6 bases between them. Germline assignment: CDR1 MNHNS and CDR2 SASEGT. The CDR3 runs 14 residues.